This T cell receptor beta chain was sequenced in a study of cytomegalovirus exposure and HLA in healthy donors. Regarding this clone: The antigen is not known.

Study-wide findings and caveats: Later analysis found that TCR beta chains associated with HLA were more clonally expanded than other, equally common chains.

The ends were cut back, 0 bases at V and 5 bases at J, with 9 bases in the middle. The CDR3 runs to 13 residues. The V gene's germline CDR1 is SGHRS and CDR2 YFSETQ. The PCR used 60 Vbeta and 13 Jbeta primers. Libraries were prepared by immunoSEQ multiplex PCR; TCRdb keeps only in-frame clonotypes and omits some of them. Of about 160,000 clones in the sample, about 80% were seen once. The receptor was derived from a man in his late teens or twenties in good health and CMV-seropositive. Sequencing was done on a sample of PBMCs. The chain employs TRBV5-1 and TRBJ2-7; the D is unclear. The CDR3 loop is CASSLVARDEQYF. For the CDR3, the DNA is TGCGCCAGCAGCTTGGTAGCTCGGGACGAGCAGTACTTC.